This entry lists 16 T cell receptor beta chains sequenced from one sample in a study of CD8 T cells in Susac syndrome. Random hexamers served to reverse transcribe roughly 0.45 to 1 ug RNA. MiXCR, applied by TCRdb to the immunoSEQ multiplex PCR reads, yields one record per CDR3 protein. Altogether 150,000 to 200,000 distinct CDR3 sequences are present, approximately 95% being singletons, with the ten largest covering about 0.15%. Sequencing was done on a sample of CD8+ T cells from PBMCs. The receptors here all came from a human donor with Susac syndrome.

V usage is TRBV5-4 and J usage is TRBJ1-2; 8 bases agree with TRBD1. Trimming removed 4 bases from V and 4 bases from J; junction bases left unmatched: 6. Looked up from germline, CDR1 is SGHNT and CDR2 is YYREEE (reference sequence). The CDR3 is made up of 14 amino acids. Here the CDR3 reads CASSRTGTTYGYTF. In nucleotides, the CDR3 is TGTGCCAGCAGCAGGACAGGGACCACCTATGGCTACACCTTC.

The V and J genes are TRBV2 and TRBJ1-2, with D unclear. Trimming took off 3 bases at V and 1 base at J, with 15 bases between the two ends. The CDR3 has 16 residues. Germline CDR1 is SNHLY and CDR2 is FYNNEI. CDR3 protein: CASSEKGAPFNYGYTF. The CDR3, as DNA: TGTGCCAGCAGTGAGAAAGGCGCACCTTTTAACTATGGCTACACCTTC.

The CDR3 region is CASSLSPDQETQYF. CDR3 coding DNA: TGTGCCAGCAGCTTGTCTCCGGACCAAGAGACCCAGTACTTC. The V call is TRBV5-6, the J call TRBJ2-5; no firm D call. Germline V lookup: CDR1 SGHDT, CDR2 YYEEEE. V lost 1 base to trimming and J lost 0 bases, with 7 bases between them. The CDR3 spans 14 residues.

This clonotype appeared once. The genes are TRBV28 and TRBJ2-7, with TRBD1 matching 7 bases. V shed 4 bases, J shed 4 bases, and the junction held 13 bases outside the gene matches. The V gene's germline CDR1 is MDHEN and CDR2 SYDVKM. The CDR3 has 16 residues. This CDR3 reads CASSYRVGGGHYEQYF. The CDR3 region has the DNA TGTGCCAGCAGTTATCGTGTAGGGGGCGGTCATTACGAGCAGTACTTC.

The V and J genes are TRBV6-5 and TRBJ2-2, with D possibly TRBD1 on 6 matching bases. The CDR3 is 14 amino acids. Germline CDR1 MNHEY, CDR2 SVGAGI. With 4 bases removed from V and 7 bases from J, the gap between germline ends came to 13 bases. The CDR3 nucleotides read TGTGCCAGCAGTTTTTCACAGGGCGTCGGGGAGCTGTTTTTT. Residues: CASSFSQGVGELFF.

V and J are TRBV20-1 and TRBJ1-2, with TRBD1 matching 10 bases. The CDR3 sequence is 14 residues long. CDR1 is DFQATT, CDR2 SNEGSKA, per germline (reference sequence). J lost 8 bases, V lost 5 bases, and 11 bases had no gene match. The CDR3: CSAPGGTGVGGYTF. The DNA of the CDR3 is TGCAGTGCTCCCGGTGGGACAGGGGTGGGAGGCTACACCTTC.

The chain uses TRBV23-1 and TRBJ2-7; TRBD1 might be the D (5 bases). TRBV23-1 carries the ORF label, with uncertain function. The CDR3 has 11 residues. Trimming removed 9 bases from V and 4 bases from J, with 10 bases in between. Here the CDR3 DNA reads TGCGCCAGGGGGCAGACTTACGAGCAGTACTTC. This sequence encodes CARGQTYEQYF.

The chain links TRBV2 to TRBJ1-1; D is unresolved. V lost 3 bases and J 7 bases, leaving 9 bases between the germline ends. This CDR3 comprises 12 residues. From germline, CDR1 is SNHLY and CDR2 FYNNEI. The CDR3 spells CASSERLLEAFF. Written as DNA, the CDR3 is TGTGCCAGCAGTGAGCGGCTACTTGAAGCTTTCTTT.

The chain carries TRBV29-1 and TRBJ2-1, with 9 bases matching TRBD2. Germline V CDR1 and CDR2: SQVTM, ANQGSEA. There are 16 residues in the CDR3. V was clipped by 3 bases and J by 3 bases; unmatched bases: 9. The CDR3 is CSVEAGGSSFYNEQFF. In nucleotides, the CDR3 is TGCAGCGTTGAGGCGGGAGGGTCCAGTTTCTACAATGAGCAGTTCTTC.

This chain links TRBV7-9 with TRBJ2-7; 10 positions agree with TRBD2. J lost 6 bases, V lost 5 bases, and 7 bases had no gene match. CDR3 length equals 14 residues. Germline V CDR1 and CDR2: SEHNR, FQNEAQ (reference sequence). The CDR3 bases are TGTGCCAGCAGCGATAGCGGGAGGCCCGCCGAGCAGTACTTC. Its protein product is CASSDSGRPAEQYF.

This clonotype was seen a handful of times. V gene TRBV7-9 combines with J gene TRBJ1-1; no definite D call. V lost 0 bases, J lost 1 base, and 3 bases lay in between. The CDR3 runs to 13 residues. CDR1 and CDR2 from the germline V gene are SEHNR and FQNEAQ (reference sequence). The CDR3: CASSLAGNTEAFF. The CDR3 DNA is TGTGCCAGCAGCTTAGCAGGGAACACTGAAGCTTTCTTT.

The V and J genes are TRBV7-6 and TRBJ2-7, with 10 bases aligning to TRBD1. This CDR3 has 14 residues. Per germline, CDR1 SGHVS and CDR2 FNYEAQ. The J segment lost 5 bases and the V segment lost 6 bases, leaving 7 bases of the junction unmatched. CDR3 region: CASSPGTGANEQYF. CDR3 in DNA: TGTGCCAGCAGTCCCGGGACAGGGGCCAACGAGCAGTACTTC. The whole variable domain, filled in from reference TRBV7-6 and TRBJ2-7, reads GAGVSQSPRYKVTKRGQDVALRCDPISGHVSLYWYRQALGQGPEFLTYFNYEAQQDKSGLPNDRFSAERPEGSISTLTIQRTEQRDSAMYRCASSPGTGANEQYFGPGTRLTVT.

The chain has TRBV25-1 and TRBJ2-1; 9 bases align to TRBD2. The CDR3 is 16 residues long. Germline V lookup: CDR1 MGHDK, CDR2 SYGVNS. V dropped 1 base and J dropped 8; count of bases not matched to a gene: 9. CDR3 DNA: TGTGCCAGCAGTGAATCCGGTCTAGCGGGAAGCTATGAGCAGTTCTTC. Its protein is CASSESGLAGSYEQFF. Combining the CDR3 with reference TRBV25-1 and TRBJ2-1 gives the whole variable domain EADIYQTPRYLVIGTGKKITLECSQTMGHDKMYWYQQDPGMELHLIHYSYGVNSTEKGDLSSESTVSRIRTEHFPLTLESARPSHTSQYLCASSESGLAGSYEQFFGPGTRLTVL.

The rearrangement uses TRBV6-5 and TRBJ1-1; tentatively, D is TRBD1 (6 bases). The CDR3 is made up of 13 amino acids. Trimming removed 6 bases from V and 1 base from J, with 9 bases in between. The germline CDR1 and CDR2 sequences are MNHEY and SVGAGI. The CDR3 DNA reads as TGTGCCAGCAGGGACAGACCGAACACTGAAGCTTTCTTT. It specifies CASRDRPNTEAFF.

The chain has TRBV11-2 and TRBJ1-2; D gene ambiguous. The CDR3 covers 16 residues. V lost 5 bases and J lost 2, with 18 bases in between. The germline CDR1 and CDR2 sequences are SGHAT and FQNNGV. The CDR3 DNA is TGTGCCAGCAGCCCCCTTAGGAGTGACAACAACTATGGCTACACCTTC. Translated: CASSPLRSDNNYGYTF.

The chain employs TRBV2 and TRBJ2-7, with D maybe TRBD1 (6 bases). The CDR3 spans 14 residues. V lost 7 bases to trimming and J lost 0 bases, with 13 bases between them. Germline V CDR1 and CDR2: SNHLY, FYNNEI. DNA for the CDR3: TGTGCCAGCACCCTACAGGGCCCCTCCTACGAGCAGTACTTC. As protein: CASTLQGPSYEQYF.